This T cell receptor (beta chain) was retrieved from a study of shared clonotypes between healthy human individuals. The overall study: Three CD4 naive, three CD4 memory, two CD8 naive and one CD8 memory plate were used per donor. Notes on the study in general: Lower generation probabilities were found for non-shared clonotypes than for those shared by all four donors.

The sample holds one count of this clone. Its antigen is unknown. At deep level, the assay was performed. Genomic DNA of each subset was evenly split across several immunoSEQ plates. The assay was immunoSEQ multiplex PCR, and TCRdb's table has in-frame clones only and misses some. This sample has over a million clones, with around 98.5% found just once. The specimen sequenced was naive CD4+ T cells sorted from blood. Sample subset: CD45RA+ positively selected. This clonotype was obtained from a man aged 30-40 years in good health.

The CDR3 nucleotides are TGTGCCAGCAGCTTTGTAACCCGCGACACCGGGGAGCTGTTTTTT. Translating gives CASSFVTRDTGELFF. This rearrangement joins TRBV5-5 to TRBJ2-2; D is uncertain. Germline V gene sequence: CDR1 SGHKS, CDR2 YYEKEE (reference sequence). The CDR3 length is 15 residues. V was cut by 2 bases and J by 3 bases, with 11 bases left in between.